The 18 T cell receptor beta chains listed next were all sequenced from one sample in a study of vaccination effects on CD4 cells after COVID-19 (dated by TCRdb to between 2021 and 2023). Library creation used the immunoSEQ multiplex PCR assay. Here the immuneACCESS table is served through TCRdb, limited to in-frame sequences with V and J called. Missing clones are a known gap in these copies; in checked studies unresolved V genes cover under half, and the rest lacks a known reason. In all, the sample holds around 83,000 clones, and around 70% of those were seen once. The ten largest clonotypes hold 1.5% to 2% of the sample. In the ViraFEST assay, PBMC were stimulated with viral peptide pools, and antigen-specific CD4+ T cell clonotypes were then identified by expansion using TCR sequencing. After about 9 days of culture, CD4+ T cells were isolated with the EasySep CD4+ T cell isolation kit. Which antigens these TCRs recognize remains unknown.

Sequences were derived from CD4+ T cells from PBMCs cultured with HCoV-229E spike peptides, sampled before COVID-19 vaccination. Sample cell subset or site, as interpreted from the label and publication: HCoV-229E spike overlapping peptide pool stimulation. The receptors were sampled from a human donor who received a COVID-19 vaccine.

Note on this clone: This same CDR3 is encoded by further DNA sequences in the sample. The chain uses TRBV15 and TRBJ1-3; D is unresolved. The CDR3 loop spans 13 amino acids. V lost 1 base, J lost 0 bases, and 1 base lay in between. CDR1 and CDR2 (germline): LNHNV, YYDKDF (reference sequence). CDR3 sequence: CATSRGSGNTIYF. CDR3 nucleotides: TGTGCCACCAGCAGAGGCTCTGGAAACACCATATATTTT.

CDR3 region: CASSKDGKSTDTQYF. In DNA, the CDR3 is TGCGCCAGCAGCAAGGACGGCAAAAGCACAGATACGCAGTATTTT. The V and J genes are TRBV5-1 and TRBJ2-3, with unresolved D. The CDR3 extends over 15 amino acids. From germline, CDR1 is SGHRS and CDR2 YFSETQ. V was pared by 4 bases and J by 0 bases, with 12 bases between. Drawing the rest from reference TRBV5-1 and TRBJ2-3, the complete variable domain is KAGVTQTPRYLIKTRGQQVTLSCSPISGHRSVSWYQQTPGQGLQFLFEYFSETQRNKGNFPGRFSGRQFSNSRSEMNVSTLELGDSALYLCASSKDGKSTDTQYFGPGTRLTVL.

This clone was picked up one time. J is TRBJ1-2 and V is TRBV5-1; no reliable D call. V gave up 1 base and J gave up 6 bases, with 13 bases separating them. The CDR3 covers 14 residues. Germline values: CDR1 SGHRS, CDR2 YFSETQ. The CDR3 spells CASSLQTVRDGYTF. CDR3 in DNA: TGCGCCAGCAGCTTGCAAACAGTGAGAGATGGCTACACCTTC.

This clone appeared a single time. The V and J genes are TRBV19 and TRBJ1-5; TRBD1 matches 7 bases. V shed 4 bases and J 3 bases; nucleotides not matched to a gene: 3. Germline lookup yields CDR1 LNHDA and CDR2 SQIVND (reference sequence). The CDR3 runs to 14 residues. The CDR3 DNA reads TGTGCCAGTAGTAACGGACAGGTCAATCAGCCCCAGCATTTT. This encodes CASSNGQVNQPQHF. Combining the CDR3 with reference TRBV19 and TRBJ1-5 gives the whole variable domain DGGITQSPKYLFRKEGQNVTLSCEQNLNHDAMYWYRQDPGQGLRLIYYSQIVNDFQKGDIAEGYSVSREKKESFPLTVTSAQKNPTAFYLCASSNGQVNQPQHFGDGTRLSIL.

In this sample, this clone turned up a few times. This chain connects TRBV5-1 to TRBJ1-2, with D uncertain. V shed 4 bases and J shed 0 bases, with 13 bases lying between them. Germline V gene lookup returns CDR1 SGHRS and CDR2 YFSETQ. The CDR3 is made up of 15 amino acids. Here the CDR3 DNA reads TGCGCCAGCAGCACAGCCAGGACTTCTAACTATGGCTACACCTTC. This gives the protein CASSTARTSNYGYTF.

V usage is TRBV10-2 and J usage is TRBJ1-2; TRBD1 aligns across 12 bases. The V gene end was trimmed by 7 bases and the J gene end by 7 bases; junction bases not matched to a gene: 10. This CDR3 spans 15 amino acids. Germline V gives CDR1 WSHSY, CDR2 SAAADI. The CDR3 loop is CASKGPGQGASGYTF. DNA of the CDR3: TGCGCCAGCAAAGGTCCGGGACAGGGGGCTTCTGGCTACACCTTC.

The chain carries TRBV7-3 and TRBJ2-5, with D hard to call. Germline V gene lookup returns CDR1 SGHTA and CDR2 FQGTGA. This CDR3 region has 12 residues. The ends were cut back, 1 base at V and 6 bases at J, with 6 bases in the middle. The CDR3 here is CASSLRWQTQYF. The CDR3 nucleotides are TGTGCCAGCAGCTTAAGGTGGCAGACCCAGTACTTC.

This clone appeared a few times. The V gene is TRBV10-3, the J gene TRBJ2-7, with a tentative D call TRBD1 (5 bases). Germline CDR1 is ENHRY and CDR2 is SYGVKD. Between the trimmed V and J ends, which lost 8 bases and 4 bases, there was a span of 9 bases. The CDR3 loop spans 11 amino acids. The CDR3, as DNA: TGTGCCATCGGGGCATTATACGAGCAGTACGTC. Protein: CAIGALYEQYV.

This sequence joins TRBV7-8 and TRBJ2-3, with TRBD2 matching over 9 bases. There are 14 residues in the CDR3. The germline CDR1 and CDR2 sequences are SGHVS and FQNEAQ. Losses at the gene ends were 1 base for V and 4 bases for J; bases not matched to a gene: 0. The CDR3 DNA sequence: TGTGCCAGCAGCTTAGGCGGGGGGGCAGATACGCAGTATTTT. Translating gives CASSLGGGADTQYF.

This clone has just a few counts. The V call is TRBV12-3 or TRBV12-4, the J call TRBJ2-1; 9 bases map to TRBD1. The CDR3 is 13 amino acids. The V and J ends lost 6 bases and 15 bases, in that order; junction bases with no gene match: 12. CDR3 region: CASSRQSGDRAFF. Written as DNA, the CDR3 is TGTGCCAGCAGCCGACAGAGTGGGGACAGGGCGTTCTTC.

This clone was recorded only once. The chain joins TRBV7-3 to TRBJ2-3, with D possibly being TRBD2 (6 bases). Germline-derived CDR1 and CDR2 are SGHTA and FQGTGA. This CDR3 spans 14 amino acids. Trimming removed 5 bases from V and 6 bases from J, with 15 bases in between. The CDR3 spells CASSLGLPGDTQYF. The CDR3 DNA is TGTGCCAGCAGCCTGGGACTCCCGGGGGATACGCAGTATTTT.

V usage is TRBV18 and J usage is TRBJ1-6; D is unclear. Looked up from germline, CDR1 is KGHSH and CDR2 is LQKENI. The CDR3 extends over 15 amino acids. V was clipped by 2 bases and J by 6 bases, with 11 bases between them. In nucleotides, the CDR3 is TGTGCCAGCTCACCAGGTCCCAAAGCTAATTCACCCCTCCACTTT. Translated: CASSPGPKANSPLHF.

CDR3 sequence reads: CATKGSPNTGELFF. The CDR3 coding sequence is TGTGCCACCAAGGGCTCACCGAACACCGGGGAGCTGTTTTTT. V gene TRBV6-4 combines with J gene TRBJ2-2; no clear D. The CDR3 spans 14 residues. Trimming took 10 bases from V and 0 from J, leaving 12 bases between them. Germline lookup yields CDR1 MRHNA and CDR2 SNTAGT.

The chain is built from TRBV5-1 and TRBJ2-5; tentative D call: TRBD2 (7 bases). Germline CDR1 SGHRS, CDR2 YFSETQ. CDR3 length equals 18 residues. Trimming removed 4 bases from V and 1 base from J, with 23 bases in between. CDR3 DNA sequence: TGCGCCAGCAGCCTATGGGGGGGGCGACGGGGTCCCCAAGAGACCCAGTACTTC. Protein: CASSLWGGRRGPQETQYF.

The chain is built from TRBV19 and TRBJ2-1; maybe TRBD1 (7 bases). Germline-derived CDR1 and CDR2 are LNHDA and SQIVND (reference sequence). This CDR3 is built from 15 residues. V dropped 3 bases and J dropped 10 bases, with 19 bases sitting between them. The CDR3 sequence is CASSIQGGPGREQFF. The CDR3 nucleotides are TGTGCCAGTAGTATTCAGGGGGGCCCTGGCCGGGAGCAGTTCTTC.

This clone was seen once. The V and J genes are TRBV5-1 and TRBJ1-5; D gene ambiguous. The ends were cut back, 1 base at V and 5 bases at J, with 7 bases in the middle. This CDR3 spans 13 amino acids. Per the germline V gene, CDR1 is SGHRS and CDR2 is YFSETQ. The CDR3 DNA is TGCGCCAGCAGCTTGTCGATTGATCAGCCCCAGCATTTT. Amino acids: CASSLSIDQPQHF.

V and J are TRBV6-4 and TRBJ2-7; D remains unclear. The V end lost 10 bases, the J end lost 5 bases, and 6 bases lay between the germline ends. The CDR3 is made up of 9 amino acids. Germline-derived CDR1 and CDR2 are MRHNA and SNTAGT. The CDR3 sequence: CANLNEQYV. CDR3 nucleotides: TGTGCCAACCTCAACGAGCAGTACGTC.

This chain joins TRBV18 and TRBJ1-2; TRBD1 matches at 8 bases. V lost 1 base, J lost 4 bases, and 5 bases stayed unmatched. The V gene's germline CDR1 is KGHSH and CDR2 LQKENI. CDR3 length equals 15 residues. CDR3 region: CASSPRTGQGYGYTF. CDR3 DNA sequence: TGTGCCAGCTCACCACGGACAGGACAGGGCTATGGCTACACCTTC.